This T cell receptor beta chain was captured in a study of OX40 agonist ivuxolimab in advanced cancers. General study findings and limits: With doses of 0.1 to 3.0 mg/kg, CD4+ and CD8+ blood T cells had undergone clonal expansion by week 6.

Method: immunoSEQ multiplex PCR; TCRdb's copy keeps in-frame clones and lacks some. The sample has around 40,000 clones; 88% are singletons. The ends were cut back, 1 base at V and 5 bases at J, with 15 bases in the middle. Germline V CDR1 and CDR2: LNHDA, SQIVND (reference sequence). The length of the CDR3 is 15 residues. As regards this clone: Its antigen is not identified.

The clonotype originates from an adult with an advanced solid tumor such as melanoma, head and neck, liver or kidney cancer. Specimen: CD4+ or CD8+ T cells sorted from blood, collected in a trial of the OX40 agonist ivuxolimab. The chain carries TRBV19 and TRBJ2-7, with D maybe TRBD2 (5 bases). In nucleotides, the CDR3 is TGTGCCAGTAGTATAGGAGTCGGGAACCTGAACGAGCAGTACTTC. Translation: CASSIGVGNLNEQYF. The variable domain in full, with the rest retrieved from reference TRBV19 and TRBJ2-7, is DGGITQSPKYLFRKEGQNVTLSCEQNLNHDAMYWYRQDPGQGLRLIYYSQIVNDFQKGDIAEGYSVSREKKESFPLTVTSAQKNPTAFYLCASSIGVGNLNEQYFGPGTRLTVT.